Below, 8 T cell receptor beta chains from the same sample are listed, as sequenced in a study of monozygotic twins with inflammatory bowel disease. TCRdb re-called the 5' RACE reads and shows each CDR3 protein once, DNA omitted. In all, the sample yields approximately 160,000 distinct CDR3 sequences. The sequencing sample was made of blood. These receptors all stem from a human donor with ulcerative colitis or Crohn's disease, or a healthy co-twin of an affected twin (not recorded which).

J is TRBJ1-2 and V is TRBV29-1. This CDR3 is 12 amino acids long. Looked up from germline, CDR1 is SQVTM and CDR2 is ANQGSEA. The CDR3 protein is CSLWGLKDGYTF. Using reference TRBV29-1 and TRBJ1-2 for the parts outside the CDR3, the full variable domain is SAVISQKPSRDICQRGTSLTIQCQVDSQVTMMFWYRQQPGQSLTLIATANQGSEATYESGFVIDKFPISRPNLTFSTLTVSNMSPEDSSIYLCSLWGLKDGYTFGSGTRLTVV.

The gene calls are TRBV5-1 and TRBJ2-7. Germline CDR1 SGHRS, CDR2 YFSETQ. The CDR3 covers 17 residues. Here the CDR3 reads CASSLSGQILGSYEQYF.

The chain has TRBV5-1 and TRBJ2-7. Germline CDR1 SGHRS, CDR2 YFSETQ. The CDR3 sequence is 12 residues long. CDR3 loop: CASSWTGDEQYF. Variable domain in full (rest from reference TRBV5-1 and TRBJ2-7): KAGVTQTPRYLIKTRGQQVTLSCSPISGHRSVSWYQQTPGQGLQFLFEYFSETQRNKGNFPGRFSGRQFSNSRSEMNVSTLELGDSALYLCASSWTGDEQYFGPGTRLTVT.

The genes are TRBV7-2 and TRBJ2-5; TCRdb designates TRBD1, a call that cannot be tested without DNA. The CDR3 runs to 15 residues. The germline CDR1 and CDR2 sequences are SGHTA and FQGNSA. CDR3 protein: CASTKRGGLEETQYF.

This chain connects TRBV28 to TRBJ2-7. Germline V gives CDR1 MDHEN, CDR2 SYDVKM. The CDR3 has 14 amino acids. The CDR3 is CASSPTTSSYEQYF. The full variable domain, in which reference TRBV28 and TRBJ2-7 provide the parts outside the CDR3, is DVKVTQSSRYLVKRTGEKVFLECVQDMDHENMFWYRQDPGLGLRLIYFSYDVKMKEKGDIPEGYSVSREKKERFSLILESASTNQTSMYLCASSPTTSSYEQYFGPGTRLTVT.

This chain joins TRBV5-1 and TRBJ1-3. In germline, CDR1 is SGHRS, CDR2 YFSETQ. The CDR3 has 13 residues. Here the CDR3 reads CASSPGLGNTIYF.

The genes are TRBV5-1 and TRBJ1-1; the D call from TCRdb, TRBD1, cannot be confirmed without DNA. Germline V lookup: CDR1 SGHRS, CDR2 YFSETQ. The CDR3 loop spans 17 amino acids. This chain's CDR3 is CASSLETGGEGNTEAFF.

The V call is TRBV19, the J call TRBJ1-3. The CDR3 contains 14 residues. Germline V gene sequence: CDR1 LNHDA, CDR2 SQIVND (reference sequence). CDR3 protein: CASSYGSSGNTIYF.